This T cell receptor (beta chain) originates from a study of cytomegalovirus exposure and HLA in healthy donors. Whole-study results and caveats: Prior analysis indicated that the majority of TCR beta V segments exhibited productivity approximately 87% or approximately 30% of the time.

Comment on this clone: Its antigen is still unknown.

This CDR3 comprises 14 residues. Trimming removed 7 bases from V and 3 bases from J; junction bases left unmatched: 6. Germline V gives CDR1 LNHDA, CDR2 SQIVND (reference sequence). The PCR had 60 Vbeta and 13 Jbeta primers. The data were produced by immunoSEQ multiplex PCR, yet TCRdb's version contains in-frame clones alone and is incomplete. Found here are about 170,000 clones, 85% of them singletons; the top ten hold 2.5%. Sequencing input: PBMCs. This TCR derives from a man aged 25-45 years in good health and CMV-seropositive. The gene calls are TRBV19 and TRBJ1-5, with 7 bases lining up with TRBD1. The CDR3 spells CASTLTGINQPQHF. CDR3 nucleotides: TGTGCCAGTACCTTGACAGGGATCAATCAGCCCCAGCATTTT.